This record concerns one T cell receptor (beta chain) sequence. This receptor's antigen is unknown. No base qualities exist here, and no much larger clone lies one base off it. The data derive from a study of a mutant IDH1 vaccine in newly diagnosed glioma (dated by TCRdb to 2020 to 2022). Background for the entire study: Patients were given eight vaccinations, in weeks 1, 3, 5, 7, 11, 15, 19 and 23, which matched visits V03 through V10. Vaccination began 4-6 weeks after radiotherapy alone, or alongside temozolomide cycles in the chemotherapy-containing groups. Of the 32 patients who were treated, 62.5% were male and about 40% were female, and the mean age was around 41 years. Prior to enrollment, patients had been given standard therapy consisting of radiotherapy alone, temozolomide alone, or radiochemotherapy with temozolomide, with the combination given to most patients. Peripheral blood samples were drawn at six visits, namely V03 (baseline), V05, V07, V10, V12 and V13. Longitudinal TCRB deep sequencing was performed for fewer than 30 treated patients wherever samples were available for exploratory analyses.

Overall study outcomes, separate from this receptor: PBMC samples for TCRB deep sequencing were selected based on availability. It was noted by the authors that analyses of patient blood samples could not be reproduced owing to sample limitations. Changes in the top peripheral T cell clonotypes picked up by TCRB sequencing did not appear to be linked to pseudoprogression. Immune responses induced by the vaccine were seen in roughly 95% of patients across multiple MHC alleles.

Receptors were amplified or captured by the immunoSEQ multiplex PCR assay. The hsTCRB Kit was used according to the manufacturer's protocol to amplify rearranged TCR beta chain sequences. Sequencing of TCRB libraries was carried out on an Illumina MiSeq. For the original study's pipeline: The proprietary platform of the kit vendor was used for demultiplexing, trimming and gene mapping. The table was pulled from immuneACCESS by TCRdb, which kept in-frame rearrangements only. Such tables lose some clones; where checked, under half of the loss comes from unresolved V genes, and the rest has no known cause. V, J and clone size are those of that table, while D and trimming were read from the DNA. The sample table lists tens of thousands of clones, roughly 83% of them with a count of one. Approximately 8.3% of the sample lies in the top ten. The CDR3, cysteine through phenylalanine, is 11 amino acids long. Only the CDR3 part of the read is kept: 33 bases, read in frame from the first base. CDR1 and CDR2, per the germline V gene, are SNHLY and FYNNEI. The junction shows trimming of 10 bases on V and 2 bases on J, and the gene matches do not reach 2 bases of it.

The intended sense of this specimen's time point label: week 11, during vaccination. A 20-mer mutant IDH1 peptide at 300 micrograms in Montanide made up each vaccine dose, which was injected subcutaneously together with topical imiquimod. Donors had newly diagnosed WHO grade 3 or 4 IDH1-mutant astrocytomas with loss of nuclear ATRX. The samples were drawn from NOA16, a multicentre, single-arm, open-label phase I trial in Germany that tested a mutant IDH1 peptide vaccine in humans for the first time. Genomic DNA for TCRB sequencing was extracted from EDTA blood using the DNeasy Blood and Tissue Kit.

The receptor's source is a woman between 50 and 59 years old with glioma. The specimen was PBMCs, collected from a glioma patient whose treatment included an IDH1 peptide vaccine. This sequence uses TRBV2 and TRBJ2-7; 7 nucleotides in the junction match TRBD1. The bases are TGTGCCATTGGACAGGCCTACGAGCAGTACTTC. It encodes CAIGQAYEQYF. Supplemented by the reference TRBV2 and TRBJ2-7 proteins around the CDR3, the complete variable domain is EPEVTQTPSHQVTQMGQEVILRCVPISNHLYFYWYRQILGQKVEFLVSFYNNEISEKSEIFDDQFSVERPDGSNFTLKIRSTKLEDSAMYFCAIGQAYEQYFGPGTRLTVT.